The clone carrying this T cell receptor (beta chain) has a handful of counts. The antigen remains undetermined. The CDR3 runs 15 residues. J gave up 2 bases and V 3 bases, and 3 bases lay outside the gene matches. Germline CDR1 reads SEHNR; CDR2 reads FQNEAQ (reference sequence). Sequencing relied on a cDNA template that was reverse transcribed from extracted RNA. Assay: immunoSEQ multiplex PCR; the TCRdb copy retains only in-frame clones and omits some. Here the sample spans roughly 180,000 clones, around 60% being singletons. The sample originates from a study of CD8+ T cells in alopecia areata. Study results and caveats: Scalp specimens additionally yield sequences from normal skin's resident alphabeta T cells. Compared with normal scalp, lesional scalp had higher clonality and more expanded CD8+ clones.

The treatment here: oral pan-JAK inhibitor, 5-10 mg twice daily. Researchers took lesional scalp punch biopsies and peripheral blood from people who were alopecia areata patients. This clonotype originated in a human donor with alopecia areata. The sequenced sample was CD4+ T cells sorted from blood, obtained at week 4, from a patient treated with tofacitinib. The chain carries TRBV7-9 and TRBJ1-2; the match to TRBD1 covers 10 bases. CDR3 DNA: TGTGCCAGCAGCTTGGACAGGGGGGGAAACTATGGCTACACCTTC. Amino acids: CASSLDRGGNYGYTF.